Listed below are T cell receptor beta chains from one sample, sequenced in a study of metastatic and nonmetastatic thyroid tumors. TCRdb re-called the PCR reads via MiXCR. The data hold 35,000 to 50,000 clones, with 12% observed a single time. The sequenced sample was blood. These receptors all stem from a male donor with papillary thyroid cancer or a benign thyroid nodule (not recorded which). Some clones in this sample may be carry-over from other donors' samples. CDR3s include the opening cysteine and the closing phenylalanine or tryptophan. The D gene is left open where the match is weak. Clone size, where shown, is once, few, many, or a class for clones that have expanded.

cdr3_aa: CASSYVGANEQFF
cdr3_nt: TGTGCCAGCAGTTACGTTGGGGCGAATGAGCAGTTCTTC
d_call: -
v_call: TRBV6-5
j_call: TRBJ2-1
clone_size: many

cdr3_aa: CASSLRWEGNYEQYF
cdr3_nt: TGTGCCAGCAGTTTAAGGTGGGAGGGAAACTACGAGCAGTACTTC
d_call: TRBD2
v_call: TRBV28
j_call: TRBJ2-7
clone_size: medium-sized

cdr3_aa: CASSLDWGDGTGLYNEQFF
cdr3_nt: TGTGCCAGCAGCTTAGATTGGGGGGACGGGACAGGATTATACAATGAGCAGTTCTTC
d_call: TRBD1
v_call: TRBV11-2
j_call: TRBJ2-1
clone_size: many

cdr3_aa: CASSPDRGDNEQFF
cdr3_nt: TGTGCCAGCTCCCCGGACAGGGGGGACAATGAGCAGTTCTTC
d_call: TRBD1
v_call: TRBV27
j_call: TRBJ2-1
clone_size: many

cdr3_aa: CTSSDIGLSGFNEQFF
cdr3_nt: TGTACCAGCAGTGATATCGGACTATCGGGGTTCAATGAGCAGTTCTTC
d_call: -
v_call: TRBV28
j_call: TRBJ2-1
clone_size: few

cdr3_aa: CASSLAGTATYEQYF
cdr3_nt: TGTGCCAGCAGCTTAGCCGGGACTGCAACCTACGAGCAGTACTTC
d_call: -
v_call: TRBV7-2
j_call: TRBJ2-7
clone_size: many

cdr3_aa: CASSYSGTGELFF
cdr3_nt: TGTGCCAGCAGTTACTCAGGGACCGGGGAGCTGTTTTTT
d_call: -
v_call: TRBV6-5
j_call: TRBJ2-2
clone_size: many

cdr3_aa: CSATYSGFSYEQYF
cdr3_nt: TGCAGTGCTACTTATAGCGGATTCTCCTACGAGCAGTACTTC
d_call: -
v_call: TRBV20-1
j_call: TRBJ2-7
clone_size: -

cdr3_aa: CSAGGNTEAFF
cdr3_nt: TGCAGTGCGGGGGGGAACACTGAAGCTTTCTTT
d_call: -
v_call: TRBV20-1
j_call: TRBJ1-1
clone_size: many

cdr3_aa: CASSYLPGQGNTEAFF
cdr3_nt: TGTGCCAGCAGTTACCTTCCGGGACAGGGGAACACTGAAGCTTTCTTT
d_call: TRBD1
v_call: TRBV28
j_call: TRBJ1-1
clone_size: few

cdr3_aa: CASSLDRGSGYNEQFF
cdr3_nt: TGTGCCAGCAGCTTGGACCGCGGGAGTGGGTACAATGAGCAGTTCTTC
d_call: TRBD2
v_call: TRBV7-9
j_call: TRBJ2-1
clone_size: many

cdr3_aa: CASSQDRLTNEKLFF
cdr3_nt: TGTGCCAGCAGCCAAGACCGACTAACTAATGAAAAACTGTTTTTT
d_call: -
v_call: TRBV3-1
j_call: TRBJ1-4
clone_size: many

cdr3_aa: CASTHGLGLYEQYF
cdr3_nt: TGTGCCAGCACCCACGGACTAGGACTCTACGAGCAGTACTTC
d_call: TRBD2
v_call: TRBV6-1
j_call: TRBJ2-7
clone_size: medium-sized

cdr3_aa: CASSRTATNEKLFF
cdr3_nt: TGCGCCAGCAGCCGGACGGCAACTAATGAAAAACTGTTTTTT
d_call: -
v_call: TRBV4-1
j_call: TRBJ1-4
clone_size: many

cdr3_aa: CASRGGSYEQYF
cdr3_nt: TGTGCCAGCCGGGGGGGATCCTACGAGCAGTACTTC
d_call: TRBD2
v_call: TRBV7-8
j_call: TRBJ2-7
clone_size: many

cdr3_aa: CASSVVRDSYEQYF
cdr3_nt: TGTGCCAGCAGCGTAGTCCGCGATTCCTACGAGCAGTACTTC
d_call: -
v_call: TRBV9
j_call: TRBJ2-7
clone_size: many